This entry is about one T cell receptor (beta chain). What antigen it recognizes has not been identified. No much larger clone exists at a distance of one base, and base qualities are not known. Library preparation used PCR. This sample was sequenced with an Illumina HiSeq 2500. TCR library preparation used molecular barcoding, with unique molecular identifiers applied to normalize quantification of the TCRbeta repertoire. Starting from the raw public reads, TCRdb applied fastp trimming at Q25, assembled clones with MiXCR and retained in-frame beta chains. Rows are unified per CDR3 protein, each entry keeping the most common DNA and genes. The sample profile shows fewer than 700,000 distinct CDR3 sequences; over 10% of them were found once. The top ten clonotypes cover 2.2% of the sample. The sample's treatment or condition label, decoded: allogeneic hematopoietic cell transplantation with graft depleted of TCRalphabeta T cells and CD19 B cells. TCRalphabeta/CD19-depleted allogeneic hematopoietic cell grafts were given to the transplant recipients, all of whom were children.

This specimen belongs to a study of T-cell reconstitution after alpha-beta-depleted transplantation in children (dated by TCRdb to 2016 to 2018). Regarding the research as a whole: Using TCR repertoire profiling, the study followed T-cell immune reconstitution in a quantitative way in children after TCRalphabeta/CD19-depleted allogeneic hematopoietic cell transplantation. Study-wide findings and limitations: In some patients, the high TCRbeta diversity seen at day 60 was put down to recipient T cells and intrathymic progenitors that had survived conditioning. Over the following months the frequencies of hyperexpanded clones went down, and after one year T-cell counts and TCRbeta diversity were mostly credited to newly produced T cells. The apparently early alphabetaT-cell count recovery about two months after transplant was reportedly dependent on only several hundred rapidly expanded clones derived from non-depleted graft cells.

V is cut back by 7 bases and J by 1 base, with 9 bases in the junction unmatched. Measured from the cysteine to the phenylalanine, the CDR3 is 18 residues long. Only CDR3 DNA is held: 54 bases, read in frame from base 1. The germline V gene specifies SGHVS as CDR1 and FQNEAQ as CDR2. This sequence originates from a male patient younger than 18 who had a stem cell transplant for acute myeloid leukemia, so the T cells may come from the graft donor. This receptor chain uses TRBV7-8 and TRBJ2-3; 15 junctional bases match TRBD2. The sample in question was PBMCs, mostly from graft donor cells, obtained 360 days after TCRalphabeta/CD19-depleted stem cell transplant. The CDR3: CASKRTSGRDTGTDTQYF. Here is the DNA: TGTGCCAGCAAAAGGACTAGCGGGAGGGACACGGGCACAGATACGCAGTATTTT.